The 21 T cell receptor beta chains below come from one sample, sequenced in a study of CD8 T cells in Susac syndrome. Random hexamers were used to reverse transcribe about 0.45 to 1 ug of RNA. TCRdb re-analysed the immunoSEQ multiplex PCR reads in MiXCR, keeping a single row per CDR3 protein. The sample shows 95,000 or so distinct CDR3 sequences, just under 95% of them seen only once. Sequences were obtained from CD8+ T cells from PBMCs. These receptors originate from a human donor in good health.

The genes are TRBV6-5 and TRBJ1-1, with D possibly being TRBD1 (6 bases). Germline CDR1 is MNHEY and CDR2 is SVGAGI. The CDR3 runs to 13 residues. V was pared by 7 bases and J by 3 bases, with 12 bases between. The CDR3 here is CASTEGGDTEAFF. In DNA, the CDR3 is TGTGCCAGCACCGAGGGGGGGGACACTGAAGCTTTCTTT.

This clonotype was recorded once. The chain couples TRBV5-6 to TRBJ1-5, with TRBD1 matching 7 bases. The V gene end was trimmed by 4 bases and the J gene end by 7 bases; junction bases not matched to a gene: 5. Germline assignment: CDR1 SGHDT and CDR2 YYEEEE. The CDR3 spans 13 residues. CDR3 in amino acids: CASSLGDSQPQHF. The CDR3 DNA reads as TGTGCCAGCAGCCTAGGGGACAGCCAGCCCCAGCATTTT.

The chain links TRBV7-9 to TRBJ1-1; possibly TRBD1 for D (5 bases). Trimming took 5 bases from V and 2 from J, leaving 15 bases between them. The CDR3 is 15 residues long. Germline CDR1 reads SEHNR; CDR2 reads FQNEAQ (reference sequence). The CDR3, as DNA: TGTGCCAGCAGCCCTCCAGGGATTTCCAACACTGAAGCTTTCTTT. Translation gives CASSPPGISNTEAFF.

This chain links TRBV6-6 with TRBJ2-5; D is possibly TRBD1 (6 bases). Trimming took 0 bases from V and 5 from J, leaving 13 bases between them. This CDR3 comprises 15 residues. Germline V gene lookup returns CDR1 MNHNY and CDR2 SVGAGI (reference sequence). The CDR3 DNA follows: TGTGCCAGCAGTTACTCGATGGGGGCGGTGGAGACCCAGTACTTC. Its translation is CASSYSMGAVETQYF.

V is TRBV3-1 and J is TRBJ1-1, with a weak D call TRBD1 (5 bases). The V gene's germline CDR1 is LGHDT and CDR2 YNNKEL (reference sequence). Trimming stripped 0 bases from V and 0 bases from J, with 17 bases between. The CDR3 is made up of 18 amino acids. CDR3 nucleotides: TGTGCCAGCAGCCAAGATCGGTCGGCAGGGAGGATGAACACTGAAGCTTTCTTT. It specifies CASSQDRSAGRMNTEAFF.

This clonotype has just one count. J is TRBJ2-3 and V is TRBV10-3; 9 bases agree with TRBD2. The V gene end was trimmed by 4 bases and the J gene end by 5 bases; junction bases not matched to a gene: 10. Germline V gene lookup returns CDR1 ENHRY and CDR2 SYGVKD. The CDR3 covers 16 residues. This chain's CDR3 is CAISVRMAAGGDTQYF. Written as DNA, the CDR3 is TGTGCCATCAGTGTCAGGATGGCAGCGGGAGGAGATACGCAGTATTTT.

V gene TRBV27 combines with J gene TRBJ2-1; D perhaps matches TRBD2 (6 bases). Trimming cost V 4 bases and J 4 bases, with 20 bases left between them. This CDR3 has 17 residues. Per germline, CDR1 MNHEY and CDR2 SMNVEV (reference sequence). The CDR3 bases are TGTGCCAGCAGTTGGCGGGACGGCCGATTTTTTTACAATGAGCAGTTCTTC. Protein sequence: CASSWRDGRFFYNEQFF.

The chain combines TRBV4-1 with TRBJ2-1, with 7 positions matching TRBD2. Trimming cost V 0 bases and J 3 bases; bases outside gene matches: 5. Germline values: CDR1 MGHRA, CDR2 YSYEKL. This CDR3 comprises 16 residues. The CDR3 nucleotides are TGCGCCAGCAGCCAAGATTTCGCTAGCGGCTACAATGAGCAGTTCTTC. This sequence encodes CASSQDFASGYNEQFF.

The rearrangement joins TRBV3-1 to TRBJ1-2; D is unclear. CDR1 and CDR2 from the germline V gene are LGHDT and YNNKEL (reference sequence). Trimming shortened V by 0 bases and J by 4 bases, and 12 bases separated the two germline ends. CDR3 length equals 15 residues. The CDR3 sequence: CASSQDMAPFYGYTF. The CDR3 DNA is TGTGCCAGCAGCCAAGATATGGCCCCCTTCTATGGCTACACCTTC.

V and J are TRBV4-1 and TRBJ2-7; 9 nucleotides agree with TRBD1. Germline values: CDR1 MGHRA, CDR2 YSYEKL. The CDR3 is 15 amino acids. Trimming cost V 2 bases and J 1 base; bases outside gene matches: 3. CDR3 in amino acids: CASSQRQGVSYEQYF. CDR3 nucleotide sequence: TGCGCCAGCAGCCAACGACAGGGGGTTTCCTACGAGCAGTACTTC.

This clonotype was picked up a small number of times. The V gene is TRBV14, the J gene TRBJ2-7; D is undetermined. CDR3 length: 13 residues. Trimming stripped 1 base from V and 6 bases from J, with 10 bases between. CDR1 and CDR2 (germline): SGHDN, FVKESK. CDR3 amino acids: CASSQVGFGEQYF. In DNA form, the CDR3 reads TGTGCCAGCAGCCAAGTTGGGTTCGGCGAGCAGTACTTC.

This clonotype was seen a single time. V is TRBV10-3 and J is TRBJ2-3, with 12 positions matching TRBD2. Germline loops: CDR1 ENHRY, CDR2 SYGVKD. V gave up 5 bases and J gave up 0 bases; unmatched junction bases: 9. The CDR3 runs 18 residues. CDR3 region: CAISLAGGTRGSTDTQYF. The CDR3 DNA reads TGTGCCATCAGTCTAGCGGGGGGGACTCGCGGGAGCACAGATACGCAGTATTTT.

The gene calls are TRBV19 and TRBJ1-2; D gene uncertain. The CDR3 loop spans 12 amino acids. The V gene's germline CDR1 is LNHDA and CDR2 SQIVND (reference sequence). Deletions cut 9 bases from V and 7 bases from J, with 15 bases between. CDR3 nucleotides: TGTGCCAGACGCCCAAGGGCCTGTGGCTACACCTTC. Its protein is CARRPRACGYTF.

The J gene is TRBJ2-2, the V gene TRBV10-3; 10 bases fit TRBD2. Unmatched junction bases numbered 10, after V lost 8 bases and J lost 1 base. The germline CDR1 and CDR2 sequences are ENHRY and SYGVKD. This CDR3 region has 17 residues. The CDR3 sequence: CAIPREAGGLNTGELFF. DNA for the CDR3: TGTGCCATCCCGAGGGAAGCGGGGGGGCTGAACACCGGGGAGCTGTTTTTT.

The chain combines TRBV23-1 with TRBJ2-2; tentatively, D is TRBD1 (6 bases). TRBV23-1 qualifies as an ORF whose function is uncertain. V was trimmed by 0 bases and J by 0 bases, leaving 14 bases between them. This CDR3 is 18 amino acids long. CDR3 protein: CASSQSVLRQANTGELFF. DNA for the CDR3: TGCGCCAGCAGTCAATCGGTATTAAGACAGGCGAACACCGGGGAGCTGTTTTTT.

This chain uses TRBV7-9 with TRBJ2-7, with 7 bases lining up with TRBD1. J lost 4 bases, V lost 1 base, and 7 bases had no gene match. This CDR3 comprises 15 residues. From germline, CDR1 is SEHNR and CDR2 FQNEAQ (reference sequence). The CDR3 sequence: CASSLGQGPTYEQYF. The CDR3 DNA is TGTGCCAGCAGCTTAGGACAGGGCCCCACGTACGAGCAGTACTTC.

This chain uses TRBV7-9 with TRBJ2-2, with 10 positions matching TRBD2. The germline V gene has CDR1 SEHNR and CDR2 FQNEAQ (reference sequence). The CDR3 spans 16 residues. The trim removed 5 bases at V and 5 bases at J, leaving 8 bases unmatched. CDR3 in amino acids: CASSASGGQHTGELFF. In nucleotides, the CDR3 is TGTGCCAGCAGCGCTAGCGGGGGTCAACATACCGGGGAGCTGTTTTTT.

The V and J genes are TRBV9 and TRBJ2-2, with D uncertain. There are 17 residues in the CDR3. Trimming took 0 bases from V and 4 from J, leaving 16 bases between them. Germline lookup yields CDR1 SGDLS and CDR2 YYNGEE. CDR3 region: CASSVEGATPVTGELFF. In nucleotides, the CDR3 is TGTGCCAGCAGCGTAGAAGGAGCCACGCCGGTCACCGGGGAGCTGTTTTTT.

This chain joins TRBV9 and TRBJ2-7; 7 positions match TRBD2. The CDR3 has 16 amino acids. V shed 0 bases and J 3 bases; nucleotides not matched to a gene: 9. Germline V lookup: CDR1 SGDLS, CDR2 YYNGEE. This chain's CDR3 is CASSVGLAELGYEQYF. The DNA for the CDR3 is TGTGCCAGCAGCGTAGGGCTAGCGGAGTTGGGCTACGAGCAGTACTTC.

This clonotype was recorded once. CDR3 in amino acids: CASSLVRRQGRKGTEAFF. DNA for the CDR3: TGTGCCAGCAGCTTAGTCCGTAGACAGGGGCGCAAGGGTACTGAAGCTTTCTTT. This chain connects TRBV13 to TRBJ1-1; 8 nucleotides align to TRBD1. The germline V gene has CDR1 PRHDT and CDR2 FYEKMQ (reference sequence). With V trimmed by 1 base and J by 5 bases, 15 bases remained unmatched. The CDR3 contains 18 residues.

V usage is TRBV6-2 or TRBV6-3 and J usage is TRBJ2-3; D gene uncertain. Germline lookup yields CDR1 MNHEY and CDR2 SVGEGT. This CDR3 has 15 amino acids. V dropped 6 bases and J dropped 5 bases, with 18 bases sitting between them. The CDR3 loop is CASSPSGSWGDTQYF. CDR3 nucleotide sequence: TGTGCCAGCAGCCCTAGTGGGTCCTGGGGAGATACGCAGTATTTT.